This is a list of T cell receptor beta chains from one sample in a study of identical twins. TCRdb analysed the 5' RACE reads with MiXCR anew, one entry per CDR3 protein. The data contain just under 650,000 distinct CDR3 sequences, roughly 7.2% of them singletons. These same records also appear under a second study, on yellow fever vaccine responses in identical twins.

The sequenced material came from PBMCs. These TCRs come from a woman younger than 35 in good health. Both conserved end residues are part of each CDR3. The order of the fields is clone size, J gene, V gene, D gene, CDR3 protein, CDR3 DNA. A D gene is named only where the DNA matches it firmly. Expanded clones are given a class, and other clones once, few, many or no size at all.

abundance: NA
j_gene: TRBJ1-5
v_gene: TRBV12-3/TRBV12-4
d_gene: TRBD1
CDR3aa: CASRPTGVSNQPQHF
CDR3nt: TGTGCCAGCAGGCCGACAGGGGTAAGCAATCAGCCCCAGCATTTT

abundance: many
j_gene: TRBJ2-2
v_gene: TRBV9
d_gene: NA
CDR3aa: CASSVDAMVWAGELFF
CDR3nt: TGTGCCAGCAGCGTAGACGCTATGGTCTGGGCCGGGGAGCTGTTTTTT

abundance: NA
j_gene: TRBJ2-1
v_gene: TRBV20-1
d_gene: TRBD2
CDR3aa: CSAFTSGSFSEQFF
CDR3nt: TGCAGTGCTTTTACTAGCGGGAGTTTCAGTGAGCAGTTCTTC

abundance: many
j_gene: TRBJ2-2
v_gene: TRBV6-4
d_gene: NA
CDR3aa: CASSPQATGELFF
CDR3nt: TGTGCCAGCAGTCCCCAGGCCACCGGGGAGCTGTTTTTT

abundance: NA
j_gene: TRBJ2-2
v_gene: TRBV9
d_gene: TRBD2
CDR3aa: CASSGTSGAGELFF
CDR3nt: TGTGCCAGCAGCGGAACTAGCGGCGCCGGGGAGCTGTTTTTT

abundance: few
j_gene: TRBJ2-7
v_gene: TRBV29-1
d_gene: NA
CDR3aa: CSVGGGQSYEQYF
CDR3nt: TGCAGCGTTGGTGGAGGGCAGTCCTACGAGCAGTACTTC

abundance: NA
j_gene: TRBJ2-1
v_gene: TRBV29-1
d_gene: NA
CDR3aa: CSVEDRQGTLSYNEQFF
CDR3nt: TGCAGCGTTGAAGATCGGCAGGGGACCCTCAGTTACAATGAGCAGTTCTTC

abundance: NA
j_gene: TRBJ2-7
v_gene: TRBV9
d_gene: TRBD2
CDR3aa: CASSASGRARDEQYF
CDR3nt: TGTGCCAGCAGCGCAAGCGGGAGGGCCAGAGACGAGCAGTACTTC

abundance: few
j_gene: TRBJ2-5
v_gene: TRBV12-5
d_gene: NA
CDR3aa: CASGPTGAPKETQYF
CDR3nt: TGTGCTAGTGGACCGACAGGTGCTCCTAAAGAGACCCAGTACTTC

abundance: NA
j_gene: TRBJ2-2
v_gene: TRBV29-1
d_gene: NA
CDR3aa: CSVSNTGELFF
CDR3nt: TGCAGCGTTTCCAACACCGGGGAGCTGTTTTTT

abundance: many
j_gene: TRBJ1-4
v_gene: TRBV6-1
d_gene: NA
CDR3aa: CASSGGGTEGEKLFF
CDR3nt: TGTGCCAGCAGCGGGGGGGGGACGGAGGGCGAAAAACTGTTTTTT

abundance: NA
j_gene: TRBJ2-3
v_gene: TRBV7-8
d_gene: TRBD2
CDR3aa: CASSLDRREDTDTQYF
CDR3nt: TGTGCCAGCAGCTTAGATAGGCGGGAGGACACAGATACGCAGTATTTT

abundance: few
j_gene: TRBJ1-5
v_gene: TRBV7-8
d_gene: NA
CDR3aa: CASSYGQHSNQPQHF
CDR3nt: TGTGCCAGCAGCTACGGACAGCATAGCAATCAGCCCCAGCATTTT

abundance: few
j_gene: TRBJ2-5
v_gene: TRBV7-2
d_gene: NA
CDR3aa: CASSLVPVQATQETQYF
CDR3nt: TGTGCCAGCAGCTTAGTCCCGGTTCAGGCAACACAAGAGACCCAGTACTTC

abundance: NA
j_gene: TRBJ2-3
v_gene: TRBV6-1
d_gene: TRBD1
CDR3aa: CAGRGRALRSDTQYF
CDR3nt: TGTGCCGGCAGGGGGAGAGCCCTACGGAGTGATACGCAGTATTTT

abundance: few
j_gene: TRBJ2-3
v_gene: TRBV20-1
d_gene: TRBD1
CDR3aa: CSASSPGTGGKTDTQYF
CDR3nt: TGCAGTGCTAGCTCACCTGGGACAGGGGGCAAAACAGATACGCAGTATTTT

abundance: once
j_gene: TRBJ1-2
v_gene: TRBV11-1
d_gene: TRBD1
CDR3aa: CASSTLSPTGTGSASGYGYTF
CDR3nt: TGTGCCAGCAGCACTCTCAGTCCGACAGGGACTGGAAGCGCCTCTGGCTATGGCTACACCTTC

abundance: many
j_gene: TRBJ1-1
v_gene: TRBV18
d_gene: NA
CDR3aa: CASSPTWGARNTEAFF
CDR3nt: TGTGCCAGCTCACCAACTTGGGGGGCACGTAACACTGAAGCTTTCTTT

abundance: NA
j_gene: TRBJ2-3
v_gene: TRBV21-1
d_gene: NA
CDR3aa: CASSNNTGRWSTDTQYF
CDR3nt: TGTGCCAGCAGCAATAACACAGGGAGGTGGAGTACAGATACGCAGTATTTT

abundance: NA
j_gene: TRBJ2-6
v_gene: TRBV12-3/TRBV12-4
d_gene: NA
CDR3aa: CASSLSRIGSSGANVLTF
CDR3nt: TGTGCCAGCAGTTTAAGCAGGATTGGGAGCTCTGGGGCCAACGTCCTGACTTTC

abundance: many
j_gene: TRBJ2-4
v_gene: TRBV3-1
d_gene: NA
CDR3aa: CASSPSYGAAKNIQYF
CDR3nt: TGTGCCAGCAGCCCGAGTTATGGTGCTGCCAAAAACATTCAGTACTTC

abundance: many
j_gene: TRBJ2-3
v_gene: TRBV15
d_gene: NA
CDR3aa: CATSRAAWRTDTQYF
CDR3nt: TGTGCCACCAGCAGAGCAGCCTGGAGAACAGATACGCAGTATTTT

abundance: NA
j_gene: TRBJ2-1
v_gene: TRBV28
d_gene: NA
CDR3aa: CASPPWGSSGKSYNEQFF
CDR3nt: TGTGCCAGCCCGCCCTGGGGATCAAGCGGAAAATCCTACAATGAGCAGTTCTTC

abundance: NA
j_gene: TRBJ2-7
v_gene: TRBV18
d_gene: NA
CDR3aa: CASSPEEGNYEQYF
CDR3nt: TGTGCCAGCTCACCGGAAGAGGGAAACTACGAGCAGTACTTC

abundance: NA
j_gene: TRBJ2-1
v_gene: TRBV5-1
d_gene: TRBD2
CDR3aa: CASSRGTSGINEQFF
CDR3nt: TGCGCCAGCAGTCGAGGGACTAGCGGGATCAATGAGCAGTTCTTC

abundance: many
j_gene: TRBJ1-5
v_gene: TRBV28
d_gene: TRBD1
CDR3aa: CASSLNYVTGDVQPQHF
CDR3nt: TGTGCCAGCAGTTTAAACTACGTTACAGGGGACGTTCAGCCCCAGCATTTT

abundance: many
j_gene: TRBJ1-4
v_gene: TRBV4-1
d_gene: NA
CDR3aa: CASSRYVKENEKLFF
CDR3nt: TGCGCCAGCAGCCGCTATGTGAAAGAAAATGAAAAACTGTTTTTT

abundance: few
j_gene: TRBJ1-5
v_gene: TRBV6-1
d_gene: NA
CDR3aa: CASSEWADSNQPQHF
CDR3nt: TGTGCCAGCAGTGAATGGGCAGATAGCAATCAGCCCCAGCATTTT

abundance: many
j_gene: TRBJ2-1
v_gene: TRBV4-2
d_gene: TRBD2
CDR3aa: CASSQDSTGGAYNEQFF
CDR3nt: TGTGCCAGCAGCCAAGATTCAACGGGGGGGGCCTACAATGAGCAGTTCTTC

abundance: NA
j_gene: TRBJ2-3
v_gene: TRBV10-2
d_gene: NA
CDR3aa: CASSVPHWEASTDTQYF
CDR3nt: TGCGCCAGCAGTGTCCCCCATTGGGAGGCTAGCACAGATACGCAGTATTTT

abundance: few
j_gene: TRBJ2-1
v_gene: TRBV12-3/TRBV12-4
d_gene: TRBD2
CDR3aa: CASNPGLAGGRGREQFF
CDR3nt: TGTGCCAGCAACCCGGGACTAGCGGGGGGTAGGGGTAGAGAGCAGTTCTTC

abundance: NA
j_gene: TRBJ2-1
v_gene: TRBV20-1
d_gene: TRBD2
CDR3aa: CSARSNSLGGRGNEQFF
CDR3nt: TGCAGTGCTAGATCCAACTCCCTTGGCGGGAGGGGGAATGAGCAGTTCTTC

abundance: few
j_gene: TRBJ1-5
v_gene: TRBV6-1
d_gene: NA
CDR3aa: CASSELLAQHF
CDR3nt: TGTGCCAGCAGTGAACTTTTGGCCCAGCATTTT

abundance: NA
j_gene: TRBJ1-1
v_gene: TRBV20-1
d_gene: TRBD1
CDR3aa: CSAVSGQTLNTEAFF
CDR3nt: TGCAGTGCTGTATCGGGACAGACTTTGAACACTGAAGCTTTCTTT

abundance: few
j_gene: TRBJ2-5
v_gene: TRBV20-1
d_gene: NA
CDR3aa: CSARLAAKETQYF
CDR3nt: TGCAGTGCTAGATTGGCAGCCAAGGAGACCCAGTACTTC